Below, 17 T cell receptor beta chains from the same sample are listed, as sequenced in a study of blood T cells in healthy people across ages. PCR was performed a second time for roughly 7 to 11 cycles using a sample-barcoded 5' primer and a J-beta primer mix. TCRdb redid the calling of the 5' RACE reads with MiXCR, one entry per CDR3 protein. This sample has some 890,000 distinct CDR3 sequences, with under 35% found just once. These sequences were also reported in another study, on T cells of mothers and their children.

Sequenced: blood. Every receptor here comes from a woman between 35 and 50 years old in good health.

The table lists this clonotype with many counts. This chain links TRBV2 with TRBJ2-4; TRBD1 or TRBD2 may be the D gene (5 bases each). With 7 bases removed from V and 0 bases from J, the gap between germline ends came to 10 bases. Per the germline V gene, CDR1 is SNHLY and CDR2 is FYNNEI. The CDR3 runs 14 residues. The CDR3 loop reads CASKAGTAKNIQYF. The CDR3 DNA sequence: TGTGCCAGCAAGGCAGGGACAGCCAAAAACATTCAGTACTTC.

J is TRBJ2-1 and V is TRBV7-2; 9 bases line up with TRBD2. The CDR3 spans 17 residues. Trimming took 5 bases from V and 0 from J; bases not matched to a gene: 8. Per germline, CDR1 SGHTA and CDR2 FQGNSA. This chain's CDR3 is CASSISGGAPSYNEQFF. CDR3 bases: TGTGCCAGCAGCATTAGCGGGGGCGCACCCTCCTACAATGAGCAGTTCTTC.

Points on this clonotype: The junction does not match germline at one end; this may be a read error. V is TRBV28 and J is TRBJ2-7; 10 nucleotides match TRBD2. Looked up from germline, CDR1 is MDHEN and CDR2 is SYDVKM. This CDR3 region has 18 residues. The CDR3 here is CVSSCLAGGPTSSYEQYF. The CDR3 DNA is TGTGTCAGCAGTTGCTTAGCGGGGGGCCCAACGAGCTCCTATGAGCAGTACTTC.

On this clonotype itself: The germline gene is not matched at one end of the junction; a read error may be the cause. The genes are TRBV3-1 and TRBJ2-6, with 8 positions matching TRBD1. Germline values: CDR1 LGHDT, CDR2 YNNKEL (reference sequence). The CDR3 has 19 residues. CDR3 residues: CASSQKAGQGSSEANVLTF. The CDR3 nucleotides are TGTGCCAGCAGCCAAAAAGCAGGACAGGGAAGCTCTGAGGCCAACGTCCTGACTTTC.

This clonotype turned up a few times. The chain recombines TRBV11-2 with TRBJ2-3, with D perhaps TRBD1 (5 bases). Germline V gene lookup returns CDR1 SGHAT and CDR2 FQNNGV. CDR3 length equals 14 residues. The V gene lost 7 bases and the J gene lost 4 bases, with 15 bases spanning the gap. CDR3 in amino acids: CASTANRRSDTQYF. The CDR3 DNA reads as TGTGCCAGCACCGCAAACAGGCGTTCAGATACGCAGTATTTT.

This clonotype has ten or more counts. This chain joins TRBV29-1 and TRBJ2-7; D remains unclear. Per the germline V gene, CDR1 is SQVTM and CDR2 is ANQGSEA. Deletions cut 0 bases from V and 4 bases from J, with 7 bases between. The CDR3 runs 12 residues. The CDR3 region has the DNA TGCAGCGTTGAAGATTCCGGGTACGAGCAGTACTTC. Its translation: CSVEDSGYEQYF.

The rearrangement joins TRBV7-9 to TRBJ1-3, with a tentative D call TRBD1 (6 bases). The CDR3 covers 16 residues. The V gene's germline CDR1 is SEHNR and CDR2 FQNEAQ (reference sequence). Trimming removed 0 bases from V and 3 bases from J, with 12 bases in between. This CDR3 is CASSLAGGTSGNTIYF. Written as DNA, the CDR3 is TGTGCCAGCAGCTTAGCCGGCGGGACAAGTGGAAACACCATATATTTT.

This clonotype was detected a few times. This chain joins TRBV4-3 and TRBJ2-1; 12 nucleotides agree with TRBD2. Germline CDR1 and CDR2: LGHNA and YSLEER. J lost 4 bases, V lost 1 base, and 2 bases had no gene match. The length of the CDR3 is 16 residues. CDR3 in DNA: TGCGCCAGCAGCCAAGGGACTAGCGGGGTATACAATGAGCAGTTCTTC. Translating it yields CASSQGTSGVYNEQFF.

The DNA of the CDR3 is TGTGCCAGCAGTAGAAGCCCGGGGACTAATGAAAAACTGTTTTTT. This gives the protein CASSRSPGTNEKLFF. The chain links TRBV27 to TRBJ1-4; D is ambiguous. The germline V gene encodes CDR1 MNHEY and CDR2 SMNVEV (reference sequence). This CDR3 spans 15 amino acids. Trimming took 5 bases from V and 2 from J, leaving 12 bases between them.

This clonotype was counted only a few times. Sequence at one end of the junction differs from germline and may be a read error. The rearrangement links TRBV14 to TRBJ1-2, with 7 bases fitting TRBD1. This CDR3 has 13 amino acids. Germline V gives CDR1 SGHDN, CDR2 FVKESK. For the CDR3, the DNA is TGTACCAGCAGCTGGGGGACAGTGTATGGCTACACCTTC. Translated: CTSSWGTVYGYTF. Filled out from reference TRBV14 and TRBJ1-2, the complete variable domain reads EAGVTQFPSHSVIEKGQTVTLRCDPISGHDNLYWYRRVMGKEIKFLLHFVKESKQDESGMPNNRFLAERTGGTYSTLKVQPAELEDSGVYFCTSSWGTVYGYTFGSGTRLTVV.

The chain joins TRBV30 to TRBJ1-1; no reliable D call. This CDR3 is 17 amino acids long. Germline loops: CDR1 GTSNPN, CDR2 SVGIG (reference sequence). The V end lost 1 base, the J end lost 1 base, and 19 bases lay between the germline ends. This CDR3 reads CAWSGLWQGSRNTEAFF. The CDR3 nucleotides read TGTGCCTGGAGTGGTCTATGGCAAGGCAGCAGGAACACTGAAGCTTTCTTT.

Here the CDR3 DNA reads TGTGCCAGCAGTTACAGCGGGACAGGGGATTCACCCCTCCACTTT. Translated, it gives CASSYSGTGDSPLHF. The rearrangement links TRBV6-5 to TRBJ1-6; 10 bases map to TRBD1. Germline-derived CDR1 and CDR2 are MNHEY and SVGAGI. The CDR3 is 15 residues long. Trimming removed 2 bases from V and 8 bases from J; junction bases left unmatched: 3.

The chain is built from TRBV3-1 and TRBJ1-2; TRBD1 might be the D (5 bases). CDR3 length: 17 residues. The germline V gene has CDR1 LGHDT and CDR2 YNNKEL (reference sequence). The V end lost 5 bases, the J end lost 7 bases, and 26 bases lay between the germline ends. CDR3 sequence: CASSDQFRDWERGGYTF. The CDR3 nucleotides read TGTGCCAGCAGCGACCAATTCCGGGACTGGGAACGAGGTGGCTACACCTTC.

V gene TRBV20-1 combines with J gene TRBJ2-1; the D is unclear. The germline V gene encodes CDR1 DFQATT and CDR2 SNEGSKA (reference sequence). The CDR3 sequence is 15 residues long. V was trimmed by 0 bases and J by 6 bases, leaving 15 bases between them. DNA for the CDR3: TGCAGTGCTAGAGATCTTGACCGGTGGGGCAATGAGCAGTTCTTC. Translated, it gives CSARDLDRWGNEQFF.

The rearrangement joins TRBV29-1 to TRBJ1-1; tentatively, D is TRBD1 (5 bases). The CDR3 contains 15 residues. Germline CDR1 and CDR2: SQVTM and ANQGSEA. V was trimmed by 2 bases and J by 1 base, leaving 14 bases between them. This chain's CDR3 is CSVEWGDFWNTEAFF. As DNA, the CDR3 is TGCAGCGTTGAATGGGGGGACTTCTGGAACACTGAAGCTTTCTTT.

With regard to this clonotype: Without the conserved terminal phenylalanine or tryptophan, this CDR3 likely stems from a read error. CDR3 residues: CASTPGQNYGYTL. The CDR3 bases are TGTGCCAGCACCCCAGGACAGAACTATGGCTACACCTTA. The J gene is TRBJ1-2, the V gene TRBV6-6; D might be TRBD1 (6 bases). Trimming pared 7 bases from V and 2 bases from J, leaving 11 bases between. There are 13 residues in the CDR3. Germline V gives CDR1 MNHNY, CDR2 SVGAGI (reference sequence).

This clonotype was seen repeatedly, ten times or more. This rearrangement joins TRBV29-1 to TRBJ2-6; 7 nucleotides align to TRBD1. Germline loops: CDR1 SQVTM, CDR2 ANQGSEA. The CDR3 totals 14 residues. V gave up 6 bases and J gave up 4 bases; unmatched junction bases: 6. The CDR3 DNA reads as TGCAGCGTACGAGACAGGGCCGGGGCCAACGTCCTGACTTTC. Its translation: CSVRDRAGANVLTF.